Listed here are 19 T cell receptor beta chains from one sample, sequenced in a study of T cells in Graves' hyperthyroidism and ophthalmopathy. TCR beta CDR3 region amplification was performed from RNA transcripts. With the HTBI primer set, the TCR CDR3 went through a first round of RT-PCR. TCRdb passed the multiplex PCR reads through MiXCR, listing each CDR3 protein once. The table lists around 720,000 distinct CDR3 sequences, around 40% of them singletons. Sequencing used blood. The receptors stem from a woman in her forties with Graves' hyperthyroidism.

As concerns this clonotype: One end of the junction does not line up with germline, which may come from a read error. V and J are TRBV7-9 and TRBJ2-5; D perhaps matches TRBD1 (5 bases). Germline V gene data show CDR1 as SEHNR and CDR2 as FQNEAQ (reference sequence). The CDR3 covers 13 residues. CDR3 sequence (DNA): TGTGCCTGCAGCCAGGGCCAGAGAGAGACCCAGTACTTC. The encoded protein is CACSQGQRETQYF.

At least ten counts were recorded for this clonotype. The chain couples TRBV2 to TRBJ1-5; D gene unclear. Deletions cut 8 bases from V and 0 bases from J, with 17 bases between. Germline CDR1 is SNHLY and CDR2 is FYNNEI. The CDR3 extends over 16 amino acids. CDR3 residues: CASLGQEASSNQPQHF. CDR3 bases: TGTGCCAGCCTTGGGCAGGAAGCCTCTAGCAATCAGCCCCAGCATTTT.

This clonotype was counted between two and nine times. The chain links TRBV30 to TRBJ1-6, with TRBD1 matching over 8 bases. This CDR3 has 16 residues. The germline V gene has CDR1 GTSNPN and CDR2 SVGIG (reference sequence). The J segment lost 7 bases and the V segment lost 3 bases, leaving 11 bases of the junction unmatched. The CDR3 loop is CAWRTRGRRANSPLHF. The CDR3 region has the DNA TGTGCCTGGAGGACCAGGGGGCGCAGGGCAAATTCACCCCTCCACTTT.

As regards this clonotype: A read error may explain this, as a much larger clone is one base away. J is TRBJ1-5 and V is TRBV9, with D perhaps matching TRBD1 (5 bases). Germline V CDR1 and CDR2: SGDLS, YYNGEE. This CDR3 region has 15 residues. CDR3 in amino acids: CAGSLGAASNQPQHF. CDR3 in DNA: TGTGCCGGCAGCCTAGGGGCAGCTAGCAATCAGCCCCAGCATTTT.

This clonotype was detected ten times or more. The rearrangement links TRBV7-2 to TRBJ1-4, with a possible D match to TRBD1 (6 bases). V was pared by 3 bases and J by 5 bases, with 13 bases between. Germline loops: CDR1 SGHTA, CDR2 FQGNSA. The CDR3 is 15 amino acids. CDR3 bases: TGTGCCAGCAGCTTTGGCGGGACAAAAAATGAAAAACTGTTTTTT. Amino acids: CASSFGGTKNEKLFF.

As to this clonotype: This sequence may be a read error, since a much larger clone differs from it by one base. The genes are TRBV19 and TRBJ2-5; 9 bases map to TRBD2. The CDR3 sequence is 13 residues long. Germline CDR1 is LNHDA and CDR2 is SQIVND (reference sequence). The CDR3 is CAGSGTSKETQYF. The CDR3 DNA follows: TGTGCCGGTAGTGGGACTAGCAAAGAGACCCAGTACTTC.

V is TRBV7-2 and J is TRBJ1-2; 9 bases line up with TRBD1. Germline trimming cut 6 bases from V and 4 bases from J; bases unmatched to any gene: 6. The CDR3 contains 14 residues. The germline V gene has CDR1 SGHTA and CDR2 FQGNSA. The CDR3 region has the DNA TGTGCCAGCAGGGACAGGGGAGGTAGCTATGGCTACACCTTC. It translates to CASRDRGGSYGYTF.

The chain has TRBV7-9 and TRBJ1-1; D is ambiguous. The germline V and J ends were trimmed by 5 bases and 5 bases, with 18 bases remaining between them. Germline CDR1 reads SEHNR; CDR2 reads FQNEAQ (reference sequence). CDR3 length: 15 residues. The CDR3 coding sequence is TGTGCCAGCAGCCCAGATGCCCATTTGGGGACTGAAGCTTTCTTT. Translated: CASSPDAHLGTEAFF.

V and J are TRBV7-2 and TRBJ2-5; D might be TRBD1 or TRBD2, each matching 6 bases. V lost 2 bases, J lost 2 bases, and 12 bases lay in between. The CDR3 loop spans 15 amino acids. The germline V gene encodes CDR1 SGHTA and CDR2 FQGNSA. The CDR3 coding sequence is TGTGCCAGCAGCTTAAAGGGGGGACCACAAGAGACCCAGTACTTC. This encodes CASSLKGGPQETQYF.

This clonotype was counted many times. The chain is built from TRBV19 and TRBJ1-1, with D perhaps TRBD1 (6 bases). Germline values: CDR1 LNHDA, CDR2 SQIVND (reference sequence). Trimming shortened V by 5 bases and J by 3 bases, and 25 bases separated the two germline ends. The CDR3 consists of 18 residues. CDR3 DNA sequence: TGTGCCAGTAGTCCGGACAGTACCCGGGACACCCTTTACACTGAAGCTTTCTTT. Protein: CASSPDSTRDTLYTEAFF.

There are a few counts of this clonotype. The chain is built from TRBV5-8 and TRBJ1-4; D is uncertain. V shed 3 bases and J shed 7 bases, with 16 bases lying between them. The CDR3 contains 15 residues. Germline values: CDR1 SGHTS, CDR2 YDEGEE. CDR3 DNA: TGTGCCAGCAGCTCCAATCGAGGATGGGGTGAAAAACTGTTTTTT. Translation gives CASSSNRGWGEKLFF.

The genes are TRBV12-3 or TRBV12-4 and TRBJ2-7; unclear D gene. The J call may be wrong; the DNA end is better matched by TRBJ2-1. The CDR3 extends over 12 amino acids. The CDR3 DNA reads TGTGCCAGCAGTTTACTGGAACGAGAGCAGTTCTTC. This sequence encodes CASSLLEREQFF.

This clonotype was seen at least ten times. The CDR3 DNA reads as TGTGCCAGCAGTCGGACAGGGGCGAACACTGAAGCTTTCTTT. Its translation is CASSRTGANTEAFF. The V gene is TRBV27, the J gene TRBJ1-1, with TRBD1 matching over 9 bases. The CDR3 has 14 residues. Germline CDR1 and CDR2: MNHEY and SMNVEV (reference sequence). V lost 5 bases, J lost 1 base, and 2 bases stayed unmatched.

This clonotype was counted many times. The chain couples TRBV6-1 to TRBJ1-5, with a tentative D call TRBD1 (5 bases). The CDR3 covers 15 residues. Trimming took off 0 bases at V and 3 bases at J, with 9 bases between the two ends. Germline assignment: CDR1 MNHNS and CDR2 SASEGT. In nucleotides, the CDR3 is TGTGCCAGCAGTGAAGCCCCAGGGATCAATCAGCCCCAGCATTTT. Its protein product is CASSEAPGINQPQHF.

This clonotype showed up just a few times. The chain uses TRBV6-5 and TRBJ2-7; the D gene is possibly TRBD2 (6 bases). Between the trimmed V and J ends, which lost 6 bases and 0 bases, there was a span of 15 bases. The CDR3 contains 15 residues. Germline V gives CDR1 MNHEY, CDR2 SVGAGI. Here the CDR3 DNA reads TGTGCCAGCAGACCCGGGACTTCTCGCTCCTACGAGCAGTACTTC. This translates into CASRPGTSRSYEQYF.

There are a few counts of this clonotype. V usage is TRBV9 and J usage is TRBJ1-1; D is unclear. CDR1 and CDR2 from the germline V gene are SGDLS and YYNGEE. The V end was cut by 3 bases, the J end by 0 bases, with 12 bases between. The CDR3 contains 15 residues. In DNA form, the CDR3 reads TGTGCCAGCAGCGCCGGATTGCTCATGAACACTGAAGCTTTCTTT. Its translation is CASSAGLLMNTEAFF.

This clonotype was observed a handful of times. CDR3 bases: TGCGCCAGCAGTGAGTGGACTAGCGGGGTGTCAGATACGCAGTATTTT. Amino acid sequence: CASSEWTSGVSDTQYF. V gene TRBV10-1 combines with J gene TRBJ2-3, with 12 bases aligning to TRBD2. CDR3 length equals 16 residues. The germline CDR1 and CDR2 sequences are WNHNN and SYGVQD (reference sequence). V lost 1 base to trimming and J lost 4 bases; unmatched junction nucleotides: 3.

As for this clonotype: The conserved phenylalanine or tryptophan normally closing the CDR3 is absent here, so this likely arose from a read error. This chain uses TRBV10-3 with TRBJ1-1, with D unclear. The CDR3 has 14 residues. Germline CDR1 is ENHRY and CDR2 is SYGVKD. The CDR3 here is CASSYFSIGAEAFL. The CDR3 bases are TGTGCCAGCAGTTACTTCTCGATAGGAGCGGAAGCTTTCCTT.

The chain uses TRBV7-9 and TRBJ2-5, with 8 bases identical to TRBD2. From germline, CDR1 is SEHNR and CDR2 FQNEAQ (reference sequence). V gave up 6 bases and J gave up 1 base; unmatched junction bases: 10. The CDR3 extends over 16 amino acids. CDR3 DNA: TGTGCCAGCAGTTACAGCCGGGAGGGCAGCCAAGAGACCCAGTACTTC. Its translation: CASSYSREGSQETQYF. Filled out from reference TRBV7-9 and TRBJ2-5, the complete variable domain reads DTGVSQNPRHKITKRGQNVTFRCDPISEHNRLYWYRQTLGQGPEFLTYFQNEAQLEKSRLLSDRFSAERPKGSFSTLEIQRTEQGDSAMYLCASSYSREGSQETQYFGPGTRLLVL.